Shown below are 3 T cell receptor beta chains from a single sample sequenced in a study of Ad26.COV2.S vaccination and SARS-CoV-2 variants. TCRdb's table, derived via immunoSEQ multiplex PCR, lists solely in-frame clones and lacks some. There are about 330,000 clones in the sample; about 90% occur only once, and around 5% lies in the top ten. This sample's treatment: some 19 received Ad26.COV2.S at low or high dose, single or two shots; about 5 received placebo; per-sample allocation not given. Vaccine and placebo recipients were sampled on day 63 after the first injection. The sample consisted of peripheral blood, taken in a trial of Ad26.COV2.S vaccine versus placebo. Every receptor here comes from a person between 18 and 60 years old who received the Ad26.COV2.S COVID-19 vaccine or a placebo.

The chain combines TRBV19 with TRBJ1-2, with D tentatively TRBD1 (5 bases). The CDR3 is made up of 13 amino acids. V gave up 4 bases and J gave up 8 bases, with 14 bases separating them. Germline V gives CDR1 LNHDA, CDR2 SQIVND (reference sequence). The CDR3 coding sequence is TGTGCCAGTAGTAGAGAGCAGGGCGGGGGCTACACCTTC. Its protein is CASSREQGGGYTF.

This rearrangement joins TRBV6-4 to TRBJ1-2; tentative D call: TRBD1 (5 bases). Per the germline V gene, CDR1 is MRHNA and CDR2 is SNTAGT. V was clipped by 3 bases and J by 2 bases, with 13 bases between them. CDR3 length: 15 amino acids. CDR3 nucleotide sequence: TGTGCCAGCAGTGAAATGGCGGGGGTAAACTATGGCTACACCTTC. Translated, it gives CASSEMAGVNYGYTF.

J is TRBJ2-3 and V is TRBV11-2; D gene unclear. The CDR3 is 15 residues long. V lost 1 base, J lost 6 bases, and 14 bases lay in between. Germline assignment: CDR1 SGHAT and CDR2 FQNNGV. Here the CDR3 reads CASSLVGRGLDTQYF. As DNA, the CDR3 is TGTGCCAGCAGCTTAGTGGGTCGAGGTTTGGATACGCAGTATTTT. The full variable domain, rest sourced from reference TRBV11-2 and TRBJ2-3, is EAGVAQSPRYKIIEKRQSVAFWCNPISGHATLYWYQQILGQGPKLLIQFQNNGVVDDSQLPKDRFSAERLKGVDSTLKIQPAKLEDSAVYLCASSLVGRGLDTQYFGPGTRLTVL.